Below, 17 T cell receptor beta chains from the same sample are listed, as sequenced in a study of T cells in localized non-small cell lung cancer. Here immunoSEQ multiplex PCR was the method, and the copy in TCRdb shows in-frame clones only, minus some. The table records over a thousand clones, roughly 23% of them present only once. This specimen consisted of lung tumor tissue, obtained before any cancer treatment. The receptors come from a woman aged 40 to 75 with stage I lung adenocarcinoma.

This clone was seen more than once but under ten times. The chain links TRBV6-8 to TRBJ1-6; no clear D. Germline lookup yields CDR1 MNHGY and CDR2 SAAAGT. The CDR3 is made up of 15 amino acids. V was clipped by 5 bases and J by 4 bases, with 12 bases between them. CDR3 sequence reads: CASSGGQLYNSPLHF. CDR3 in DNA: TGTGCCAGCAGTGGCGGCCAGTTATATAATTCACCCCTCCACTTT.

This clone has only a few counts. The chain uses TRBV6-8 and TRBJ2-7; 13 bases agree with TRBD2. This CDR3 comprises 16 residues. V shed 4 bases and J 0 bases; nucleotides not matched to a gene: 3. Per the germline V gene, CDR1 is MNHGY and CDR2 is SAAAGT. The CDR3 loop is CASSSTSGGASYEQYF. CDR3 DNA: TGTGCCAGCAGTTCTACTAGCGGGGGGGCCTCCTACGAGCAGTACTTC.

This clone is deemed large. The V and J genes are TRBV11-3 and TRBJ2-7; a weak D match, TRBD1 (6 bases). V dropped 3 bases and J dropped 2 bases, with 26 bases sitting between them. This CDR3 is built from 19 residues. Looked up from germline, CDR1 is SGHNT and CDR2 is YENEEA. CDR3: CASSLCFPQGNFQTYEQYF. The CDR3 DNA reads as TGTGCCAGCAGCTTGTGTTTCCCGCAGGGGAACTTTCAAACCTACGAGCAGTACTTC.

J is TRBJ2-3 and V is TRBV19; 8 positions match TRBD2. The CDR3 runs to 15 residues. Per the germline V gene, CDR1 is LNHDA and CDR2 is SQIVND (reference sequence). J lost 0 bases, V lost 5 bases, and 4 bases had no gene match. CDR3 DNA: TGTGCCAGTAGTGAGATAGCGGGAAGCACAGATACGCAGTATTTT. Amino acids: CASSEIAGSTDTQYF.

This clone was seen a few times. The chain recombines TRBV11-3 with TRBJ1-5; 7 bases are shared with TRBD1. The CDR3 consists of 14 residues. The J segment lost 4 bases and the V segment lost 3 bases, leaving 3 bases of the junction unmatched. Germline V gives CDR1 SGHNT, CDR2 YENEEA. This chain's CDR3 is CASSLGQTNQPQHF. DNA of the CDR3: TGTGCCAGCAGCTTGGGACAGACAAATCAGCCCCAGCATTTT.

There are a few counts of this clone. V and J are TRBV6-8 and TRBJ2-5; 7 nucleotides agree with TRBD1. The CDR3 totals 13 residues. Germline trimming cut 10 bases from V and 2 bases from J; bases unmatched to any gene: 7. The V gene's germline CDR1 is MNHGY and CDR2 SAAAGT. The CDR3 region is CATTTGSQETQYF. The CDR3 coding sequence is TGTGCCACAACGACAGGGTCTCAAGAGACCCAGTACTTC.

This clone was picked up a small number of times. The V gene is TRBV11-3, the J gene TRBJ1-4; 7 bases agree with TRBD1. Per germline, CDR1 SGHNT and CDR2 YENEEA. After removal of 3 bases from V and 7 bases from J, the junction contained 5 bases not matched to a gene. The CDR3 covers 14 residues. For the CDR3, the DNA is TGTGCCAGCAGCTTTAGGGGGCTTGGTGAAAAACTGTTTTTT. It is translated as CASSFRGLGEKLFF.

The chain's CDR3 is CASSLSRPGGATYYTF. The DNA of the CDR3 is TGTGCCAGCAGTTTAAGCAGGCCCGGGGGCGCGACGTACTACACCTTC. V is TRBV28 and J is TRBJ1-2; weak D call: TRBD1 (6 bases). Germline V gene lookup returns CDR1 MDHEN and CDR2 SYDVKM. Trimming took off 2 bases at V and 10 bases at J, with 23 bases between the two ends. The CDR3 extends over 16 amino acids.

The table lists this clone with a few counts. One end of the junction is discordant with germline, which a read error may explain. The chain recombines TRBV15 with TRBJ2-5; 12 nucleotides agree with TRBD2. The CDR3 is made up of 15 amino acids. Germline V lookup: CDR1 LNHNV, CDR2 YYDKDF (reference sequence). CDR3 protein: CASSLGLAGQETQYF. CDR3 in DNA: TGTGCCAGCAGCTTGGGACTAGCGGGCCAAGAGACCCAGTACTTC. The complete variable domain, with remaining parts taken from reference TRBV15 and TRBJ2-5, reads DAMVIQNPRYQVTQFGKPVTLSCSQTLNHNVMYWYQQKSSQAPKLLFHYYDKDFNNEADTPDNFQSRRPNTSFCFLDIRSPGLGDTAMYLCASSLGLAGQETQYFGPGTRLLVL.

The rearrangement joins TRBV9 to TRBJ2-3; D gene unclear. There are 14 residues in the CDR3. The germline gives CDR1 SGDLS, CDR2 YYNGEE. Trimming took off 2 bases at V and 2 bases at J, with 9 bases between the two ends. In DNA, the CDR3 is TGTGCCAGCAGCGTCGGTAAACCCACAGATACGCAGTATTTT. Residues: CASSVGKPTDTQYF.

This clone is classed as medium-sized (0.01 to 0.1%). V gene TRBV6-8 combines with J gene TRBJ2-5; no reliable D call. CDR3 length: 14 residues. Germline V CDR1 and CDR2: MNHGY, SAAAGT. V lost 5 bases to trimming and J lost 5 bases, with 15 bases between them. The CDR3 coding sequence is TGTGCCAGCAGTCGACCGCCAATTTGGGAGACCCAGTACTTC. Its translation is CASSRPPIWETQYF.

This clone was seen more than once but under ten times. The J gene is TRBJ1-1, the V gene TRBV6-8, with TRBD1 identical over 7 bases. The CDR3 covers 13 residues. Germline CDR1 is MNHGY and CDR2 is SAAAGT. V was pared by 10 bases and J by 1 base, with 6 bases of the junction left unmatched. The CDR3 protein is CAINQGENTEAFF. CDR3 nucleotide sequence: TGTGCCATCAACCAGGGGGAGAACACTGAAGCTTTCTTT.

This clone was found a few times. This chain links TRBV19 with TRBJ2-1; 7 bases match TRBD1. V shed 0 bases, J shed 2 bases, and the junction held 4 bases outside the gene matches. Germline-derived CDR1 and CDR2 are LNHDA and SQIVND (reference sequence). The CDR3 covers 16 residues. The CDR3 nucleotides read TGTGCCAGTAGTATAGATCTGCAGGGGGCCTACAATGAGCAGTTCTTC. Translated: CASSIDLQGAYNEQFF. Full variable domain (remainder filled in from reference TRBV19 and TRBJ2-1): DGGITQSPKYLFRKEGQNVTLSCEQNLNHDAMYWYRQDPGQGLRLIYYSQIVNDFQKGDIAEGYSVSREKKESFPLTVTSAQKNPTAFYLCASSIDLQGAYNEQFFGPGTRLTVL.

This chain links TRBV6-8 with TRBJ2-5; 9 bases match TRBD1. The CDR3 is 12 amino acids. The ends lost 10 bases at V and 4 bases at J; junction bases unmatched: 4. CDR1 and CDR2 from the germline V gene are MNHGY and SAAAGT. Here the CDR3 reads CATTGGGETQYF. The CDR3 region has the DNA TGTGCCACCACAGGGGGCGGAGAGACCCAGTACTTC.

This rearrangement joins TRBV18 to TRBJ2-5, with 8 bases that match TRBD2. V lost 2 bases to trimming and J lost 3 bases; unmatched junction nucleotides: 8. The CDR3 runs 16 residues. Germline lookup yields CDR1 KGHSH and CDR2 LQKENI. Here the CDR3 DNA reads TGTGCCAGCTCACCAGTTGCGGGGGGACATGAAGAGACCCAGTACTTC. Translating gives CASSPVAGGHEETQYF. The full variable domain, its missing parts supplied by reference TRBV18 and TRBJ2-5, is NAGVMQNPRHLVRRRGQEARLRCSPMKGHSHVYWYRQLPEEGLKFMVYLQKENIIDESGMPKERFSAEFPKEGPSILRIQQVVRGDSAAYFCASSPVAGGHEETQYFGPGTRLLVL.

This clone was found a few times. The chain is built from TRBV28 and TRBJ2-5; TRBD1 matches 7 bases. CDR1 and CDR2 from the germline V gene are MDHEN and SYDVKM. V shed 4 bases and J 4 bases; nucleotides not matched to a gene: 9. This CDR3 is 15 amino acids long. The DNA of the CDR3 is TGTGCCAGCAGTTCCACAGGGGTGGGCGGAGAGACCCAGTACTTC. Residues: CASSSTGVGGETQYF.

The gene calls are TRBV7-5 and TRBJ2-7; the D segment call TRBD2 is taken from the table without a DNA check. TRBV7-5 is described as a pseudogene. The CDR3 consists of 15 residues. CDR3 nucleotides: TGTGCCAGCAGCCTCAGCGGGGGCGGGAGGGACGAGCAGTACTTC. Amino acids: CASSLSGGGRDEQYF.